The sequence of this T cell receptor (beta chain) was determined in a study of CD8 T cells in ankylosing spondylitis. From the 5' RACE reads, TCRdb called clonotypes with MiXCR, one entry per CDR3 protein. The profile covers some 350,000 distinct CDR3 sequences, with roughly 15% appearing a single time and about 1% taken by the ten largest. This clonotype was observed a few times. V was pared by 4 bases and J by 0 bases, with 15 bases between. This CDR3 has 16 amino acids. CDR1 is MGHRA and CDR2 is YSYEKL in the germline V gene. This TCR came from a male donor with ankylosing spondylitis or in good health (not recorded which). This chain connects TRBV4-1 to TRBJ1-2; D gene unclear. The source material was blood, either unsorted or a sorted T cell fraction (not recorded which). CDR3 DNA sequence: TGCGCCAGCAGCCTCCTAGTTGGGTCAGCTAACTATGGCTACACCTTC. Amino acid sequence: CASSLLVGSANYGYTF.